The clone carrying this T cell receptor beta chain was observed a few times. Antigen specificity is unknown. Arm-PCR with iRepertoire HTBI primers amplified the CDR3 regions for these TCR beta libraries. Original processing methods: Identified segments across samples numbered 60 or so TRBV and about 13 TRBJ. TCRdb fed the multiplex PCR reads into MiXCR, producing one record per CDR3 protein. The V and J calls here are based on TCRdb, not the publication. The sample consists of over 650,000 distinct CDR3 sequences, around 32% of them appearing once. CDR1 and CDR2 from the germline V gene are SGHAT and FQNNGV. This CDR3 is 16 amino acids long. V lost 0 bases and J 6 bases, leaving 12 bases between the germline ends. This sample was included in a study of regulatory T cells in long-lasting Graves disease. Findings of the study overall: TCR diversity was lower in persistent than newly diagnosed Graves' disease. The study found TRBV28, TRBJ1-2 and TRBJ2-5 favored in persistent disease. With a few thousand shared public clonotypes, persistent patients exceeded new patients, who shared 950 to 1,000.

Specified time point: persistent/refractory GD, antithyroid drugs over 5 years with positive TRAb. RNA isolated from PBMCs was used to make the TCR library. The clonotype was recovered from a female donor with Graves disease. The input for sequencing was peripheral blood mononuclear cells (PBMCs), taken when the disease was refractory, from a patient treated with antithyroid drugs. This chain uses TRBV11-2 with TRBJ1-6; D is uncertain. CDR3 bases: TGTGCCAGCAGCTTAGATCCCGGATATCTTAATTCACCCCTCCACTTT. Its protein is CASSLDPGYLNSPLHF.